This T cell receptor (beta chain) was captured in a study of shared clonotypes between healthy human individuals. The healthy adult donors were HIV-negative and reported no recent acute infections or vaccinations. The length of the CDR3 is 14 residues. Germline loops: CDR1 MDHEN, CDR2 SYDVKM. Trimming shortened V by 4 bases and J by 7 bases, and 13 bases separated the two germline ends. Assay used: immunoSEQ multiplex PCR; TCRdb lists only in-frame clones, some missing. The table lists 500,000 or so clones, roughly 95% of them singletons. This sequence originates from a woman aged 25 to 39 in good health. The sequencing sample was made of naive CD4+ T cells sorted from blood. Regarding subset: CD45RA+ positively selected. V gene TRBV28 combines with J gene TRBJ1-4; D not resolved. The CDR3 region is CASSSSWGSEKLFF. The DNA for the CDR3 is TGTGCCAGCAGTTCATCATGGGGTAGTGAAAAACTGTTTTTT.